The 32 T cell receptor beta chains below all came from one sample that was sequenced in a study of blood T cell repertoires in COVID-19 (dated by TCRdb to about 2020). The library was built by means of the immunoSEQ multiplex PCR assay. The clones in this table, taken by TCRdb from immuneACCESS, are in-frame only. Not every clone is retained; where verified, under half of the shortfall comes from an unresolved V gene, and the cause of the rest is unknown. The sample contains 120,000 to 150,000 clones, approximately 84% of them found a single time. The ten largest account for under 9.5% of the sample. The sequenced sample was peripheral blood. The origin of the receptors is a human donor in a cohort sampled during active COVID-19.

The CDR3 coding sequence is TGCGCCAGCAGCTTGATCGGGAGTGGCGACACTGAAGCTTTCTTT. It yields the protein CASSLIGSGDTEAFF. The rearrangement uses TRBV5-1 and TRBJ1-1; no reliable D call. The V gene lost 1 base and the J gene lost 3 bases, with 13 bases spanning the gap. Germline values: CDR1 SGHRS, CDR2 YFSETQ. This CDR3 is built from 15 residues.

The J gene is TRBJ2-6, the V gene TRBV9; 8 nucleotides agree with TRBD1. From germline, CDR1 is SGDLS and CDR2 YYNGEE. V lost 4 bases, J lost 2 bases, and 5 bases stayed unmatched. This CDR3 is built from 16 residues. The CDR3, as DNA: TGTGCCAGCAGCCCAGGACAGGGCCCTGGGGCCAACGTCCTGACTTTC. Its protein is CASSPGQGPGANVLTF.

The V call is TRBV6-6, the J call TRBJ1-2; 7 bases agree with TRBD1. The V and J ends lost 7 bases and 0 bases, in that order; junction bases with no gene match: 5. From germline, CDR1 is MNHNY and CDR2 SVGAGI (reference sequence). This CDR3 spans 14 amino acids. The CDR3 sequence is CASTKQGANYGYTF. The CDR3 bases are TGTGCCAGCACAAAGCAGGGGGCTAACTATGGCTACACCTTC.

This chain links TRBV6-2 or TRBV6-3 with TRBJ2-5; 10 bases align to TRBD2. V shed 2 bases and J 0 bases; nucleotides not matched to a gene: 6. CDR3 length equals 17 residues. Germline assignment: CDR1 MNHEY and CDR2 SVGEGT. Here the CDR3 reads CASSYKLAGFDQETQYF. CDR3 nucleotides: TGTGCCAGCAGTTACAAACTAGCGGGGTTCGACCAAGAGACCCAGTACTTC.

The chain combines TRBV3-1 (or the pseudogene TRBV3-2) with TRBJ2-3; 9 positions agree with TRBD2. CDR1 is LGHDT and CDR2 is YNNKEL in the germline V gene (reference sequence). The CDR3 covers 17 residues. The V segment lost 4 bases and the J segment 2 bases; nucleotides outside the gene matches: 10. This CDR3 reads CASSRTVSGGITDTQYF. The CDR3 nucleotides are TGTGCCAGCAGCCGAACGGTGAGCGGGGGGATCACAGATACGCAGTATTTT.

The chain employs TRBV1 and TRBJ2-5; the table's TRBD2 call for D was not verified on the DNA. TRBV1 has pseudogene status. CDR3 size: 16 residues. CDR3 bases: TGCACCAGCAGCCACCCCGAGGAGCGGGGGGCCAAGACCCAGTACTTC. Residues: CTSSHPEERGAKTQYF.

The CDR3 sequence is CASSPWTGQDTEAFF. The CDR3 nucleotides read TGTGCCAGCAGTCCTTGGACAGGGCAGGACACTGAAGCTTTCTTT. The J gene is TRBJ1-1, the V gene TRBV6-4; 8 bases are shared with TRBD1. J was trimmed by 3 bases and V by 5 bases; bases with no gene match: 8. Per germline, CDR1 MRHNA and CDR2 SNTAGT. This CDR3 is 15 amino acids long.

The chain uses TRBV11-2 and TRBJ1-2; 7 bases align to TRBD1. CDR3 length: 12 amino acids. Germline V CDR1 and CDR2: SGHAT, FQNNGV. J lost 10 bases, V lost 5 bases, and 7 bases had no gene match. CDR3 region: CASSPRGQIYTF. In DNA form, the CDR3 reads TGTGCCAGCAGCCCTCGGGGACAGATCTACACCTTC. The full variable domain, completed using reference TRBV11-2 and TRBJ1-2, is EAGVAQSPRYKIIEKRQSVAFWCNPISGHATLYWYQQILGQGPKLLIQFQNNGVVDDSQLPKDRFSAERLKGVDSTLKIQPAKLEDSAVYLCASSPRGQIYTFGSGTRLTVV.

This clone appeared a single time. The chain recombines TRBV9 with TRBJ2-1, with TRBD1 matching 7 bases. Per the germline V gene, CDR1 is SGDLS and CDR2 is YYNGEE. V dropped 0 bases and J dropped 4; count of bases not matched to a gene: 7. CDR3 length: 16 amino acids. In DNA form, the CDR3 reads TGTGCCAGCAGCGTAGCCTCCGGGACAGTGTACAATGAGCAGTTCTTC. This gives the protein CASSVASGTVYNEQFF.

The chain combines TRBV7-9 with TRBJ1-1; 7 positions agree with TRBD1. The V and J ends lost 1 base and 4 bases, in that order; junction bases with no gene match: 3. The CDR3 spans 14 residues. Per germline, CDR1 SEHNR and CDR2 FQNEAQ (reference sequence). The CDR3 region is CASSLERQGTEAFF. The CDR3 nucleotides are TGTGCCAGCAGCTTAGAAAGACAGGGCACTGAAGCTTTCTTT.

This clone has more than one count but fewer than ten. The chain has TRBV9 and TRBJ2-1; D is possibly TRBD2 (7 bases). Germline CDR1 reads SGDLS; CDR2 reads YYNGEE. V lost 3 bases and J lost 5, with 21 bases in between. The CDR3 is made up of 17 amino acids. CDR3 in amino acids: CASSARFIRGANNEQFF. The CDR3 DNA sequence: TGTGCCAGCAGCGCCCGATTTATTCGGGGGGCCAACAATGAGCAGTTCTTC. The full variable domain, rest sourced from reference TRBV9 and TRBJ2-1, is DSGVTQTPKHLITATGQRVTLRCSPRSGDLSVYWYQQSLDQGLQFLIQYYNGEERAKGNILERFSAQQFPDLHSELNLSSLELGDSALYFCASSARFIRGANNEQFFGPGTRLTVL.

The rearrangement joins TRBV7-2 to TRBJ2-7, with D possibly matching TRBD2 (5 bases). The CDR3 length is 14 residues. Per the germline V gene, CDR1 is SGHTA and CDR2 is FQGNSA. Trimming shortened V by 1 base and J by 7 bases, and 14 bases separated the two germline ends. The CDR3 spells CASSLVRETGEQYF. CDR3 nucleotides: TGTGCCAGCAGCTTAGTTAGGGAGACGGGGGAGCAGTACTTC.

This rearrangement joins TRBV19 to TRBJ2-5, with 8 bases that match TRBD2. CDR1 is LNHDA, CDR2 SQIVND, per germline (reference sequence). V lost 8 bases and J lost 2; bases outside the gene matches: 10. This CDR3 comprises 15 residues. CDR3 bases: TGTGCCAGTGGGCCCAGCGGGGGTAAACAAGAGACCCAGTACTTC. Translated: CASGPSGGKQETQYF. Filled out from reference TRBV19 and TRBJ2-5, the complete variable domain reads DGGITQSPKYLFRKEGQNVTLSCEQNLNHDAMYWYRQDPGQGLRLIYYSQIVNDFQKGDIAEGYSVSREKKESFPLTVTSAQKNPTAFYLCASGPSGGKQETQYFGPGTRLLVL.

This clone was seen once. The gene calls are TRBV6-1 and TRBJ2-5; D is undetermined. The germline V gene encodes CDR1 MNHNS and CDR2 SASEGT. The CDR3 is 12 residues long. Trimming removed 3 bases from V and 4 bases from J, with 6 bases in between. This chain's CDR3 is CASSDPPETQYF. CDR3 sequence (DNA): TGTGCCAGCAGTGACCCTCCAGAGACCCAGTACTTC.

This sequence joins TRBV2 and TRBJ2-2, with TRBD2 matching over 9 bases. Germline CDR1 and CDR2: SNHLY and FYNNEI. The junction had 1 base not matched to a gene; V was cut back by 1 base and J by 1 base. The CDR3 sequence is 16 residues long. CDR3 coding DNA: TGTGCCAGCAGTGAAGGGACTAGCGAGAACACCGGGGAGCTGTTTTTT. Translated: CASSEGTSENTGELFF.

This chain joins TRBV27 and TRBJ2-5; TRBD1 matches at 7 bases. The CDR3 sequence is 18 residues long. V lost 2 bases and J lost 2; bases outside the gene matches: 14. Per the germline V gene, CDR1 is MNHEY and CDR2 is SMNVEV (reference sequence). The CDR3 spells CASSLKGQGVKRQETQYF. The CDR3 region has the DNA TGTGCCAGCAGTTTAAAGGGGCAGGGGGTAAAGAGGCAAGAGACCCAGTACTTC.

The rearrangement joins TRBV12-3 or TRBV12-4 to TRBJ1-2; D gene unclear. V lost 1 base and J 3 bases, leaving 6 bases between the germline ends. The CDR3 extends over 13 amino acids. The CDR3 DNA reads TGTGCCAGCAGTTTAGGTCCCTACTATGGCTACACCTTC. This encodes CASSLGPYYGYTF.

The V and J genes are TRBV7-2 and TRBJ2-7; TRBD2 agrees at 7 bases. The CDR3 extends over 14 amino acids. In germline, CDR1 is SGHTA, CDR2 FQGNSA. Trimming took 0 bases from V and 2 from J; bases not matched to a gene: 1. The CDR3 DNA reads TGTGCCAGCAGCTTAGCGGGGGGGACCTACGAGCAGTACTTC. Translating gives CASSLAGGTYEQYF.

This clone has only one observation. This sequence joins TRBV5-1 and TRBJ2-7; 8 bases agree with TRBD1. The germline V gene encodes CDR1 SGHRS and CDR2 YFSETQ. Trimming cost V 3 bases and J 2 bases; bases outside gene matches: 7. CDR3 length equals 15 residues. The CDR3: CASSYGQGLAYEQYF. The DNA of the CDR3 is TGCGCCAGCAGCTACGGACAGGGTCTCGCCTACGAGCAGTACTTC.

This chain joins TRBV2 and TRBJ2-7, with TRBD1 matching over 7 bases. The CDR3 sequence is 15 residues long. V shed 6 bases and J 6 bases; nucleotides not matched to a gene: 14. Germline V gene lookup returns CDR1 SNHLY and CDR2 FYNNEI. The CDR3 loop reads CASRMQGVRIGEQYF. The CDR3 coding sequence is TGTGCCAGCAGGATGCAGGGGGTACGTATCGGCGAGCAGTACTTC.

This clone appeared once. The chain links TRBV5-1 to TRBJ2-3; tentative D call: TRBD1 (6 bases). The germline gives CDR1 SGHRS, CDR2 YFSETQ. This CDR3 is 13 amino acids long. The V end lost 4 bases, the J end lost 5 bases, and 11 bases lay between the germline ends. The CDR3 protein is CASSATGIDTQYF. The CDR3 region has the DNA TGCGCCAGCAGCGCAACAGGGATAGATACGCAGTATTTT.

As regards this clone: Additional DNA sequences in this sample encode the identical CDR3. This rearrangement joins TRBV9 to TRBJ1-2, with 7 nucleotides matching TRBD1. Germline loops: CDR1 SGDLS, CDR2 YYNGEE. The CDR3 is 13 amino acids. V dropped 2 bases and J dropped 3; count of bases not matched to a gene: 1. The CDR3 protein is CASSVDRDYGYTF. CDR3 coding DNA: TGTGCCAGCAGCGTTGACAGGGACTATGGCTACACCTTC.

This chain connects TRBV3-1 (or the pseudogene TRBV3-2) to TRBJ1-2, with D possibly being TRBD1 (6 bases). In germline, CDR1 is LGHDT, CDR2 YNNKEL (reference sequence). V lost 3 bases and J 8 bases, leaving 13 bases between the germline ends. This CDR3 has 13 residues. The CDR3 sequence: CASSQAGAPGYTF. The CDR3 DNA reads as TGTGCCAGCAGCCAGGCAGGGGCTCCGGGCTACACCTTC.

V usage is TRBV19 and J usage is TRBJ2-1; TRBD2 matches 8 bases. V shed 7 bases and J 9 bases; nucleotides not matched to a gene: 14. CDR1 LNHDA and CDR2 SQIVND come from the germline V gene (reference sequence). The CDR3 spans 15 residues. The CDR3 loop reads CASTLGQRGYGEQFF. The CDR3 bases are TGTGCCAGTACCCTAGGCCAGCGGGGGTACGGTGAGCAGTTCTTC.

The chain recombines TRBV2 with TRBJ1-3; tentatively, D is TRBD1 (5 bases). The CDR3 has 14 residues. Germline lookup yields CDR1 SNHLY and CDR2 FYNNEI. V dropped 4 bases and J dropped 9 bases, with 16 bases sitting between them. CDR3 sequence: CASSGTPAVSTIYF. In DNA, the CDR3 is TGTGCCAGCAGTGGGACACCCGCGGTCAGCACCATATATTTT.

The chain recombines TRBV18 with TRBJ2-5, with 7 bases lining up with TRBD2. CDR3 length: 13 amino acids. The germline V gene has CDR1 KGHSH and CDR2 LQKENI. V dropped 6 bases and J dropped 2; count of bases not matched to a gene: 3. CDR3 DNA: TGTGCCAGCTCGCCGGGGGGTCAAGAGACCCAGTACTTC. This codes for CASSPGGQETQYF.

The chain employs TRBV25-1 and TRBJ1-3; TRBD1 aligns across 8 bases. CDR3 length: 15 residues. V shed 6 bases, J shed 3 bases, and the junction held 7 bases outside the gene matches. Germline V gene data show CDR1 as MGHDK and CDR2 as SYGVNS. CDR3 bases: TGTGCCAGCAGGGAAACAGGGGGAAGTGGAAACACCATATATTTT. Protein: CASRETGGSGNTIYF.

This rearrangement joins TRBV19 to TRBJ1-4, with 9 positions matching TRBD1. The J segment lost 4 bases and the V segment lost 6 bases, leaving 6 bases of the junction unmatched. CDR1 and CDR2 (germline): LNHDA, SQIVND (reference sequence). The CDR3 length is 15 residues. The CDR3 region is CASSNTGGGNEKLFF. CDR3 in DNA: TGTGCCAGTAGCAATACAGGGGGCGGTAATGAAAAACTGTTTTTT.

The chain recombines TRBV2 with TRBJ1-1; 12 nucleotides agree with TRBD1. From germline, CDR1 is SNHLY and CDR2 FYNNEI. The CDR3 has 13 residues. Trimming cost V 9 bases and J 8 bases; bases outside gene matches: 7. The CDR3: CASIRDRGQEAFF. CDR3 DNA sequence: TGTGCCAGTATACGGGACAGGGGGCAAGAAGCTTTCTTT.

CDR3 coding DNA: TGTGCCAGCAGCTTAGAGGGGGCGGTCACCGGGGAGCTGTTTTTT. This gives the protein CASSLEGAVTGELFF. This chain uses TRBV7-2 with TRBJ2-2; 7 positions agree with TRBD1. V gave up 1 base and J gave up 4 bases; unmatched junction bases: 3. CDR1 and CDR2 from the germline V gene are SGHTA and FQGNSA. There are 15 residues in the CDR3.

The gene calls are TRBV7-8 and TRBJ2-7, with D perhaps matching TRBD1 (6 bases). V dropped 6 bases and J dropped 5 bases, with 20 bases sitting between them. CDR1 and CDR2 from the germline V gene are SGHVS and FQNEAQ. This CDR3 is built from 15 residues. The CDR3 here is CASSPPSSGVDEQYF. The CDR3 bases are TGTGCCAGCAGTCCCCCCTCATCAGGGGTCGACGAGCAGTACTTC.

The V and J genes are TRBV27 and TRBJ2-1, with TRBD1 identical over 8 bases. Germline V gene sequence: CDR1 MNHEY, CDR2 SMNVEV (reference sequence). This CDR3 region has 13 residues. V lost 3 bases, J lost 9 bases, and 4 bases stayed unmatched. The CDR3 nucleotides read TGTGCCAGCAGTTTTCAGGGGGCTGGTGAGCAGTTCTTC. This encodes CASSFQGAGEQFF.